This TCR beta chain was obtained from a study of Ad26.COV2.S vaccination and SARS-CoV-2 variants. Findings of the study overall: Analyses of TCR breadth and depth may have underestimated total T cell responses. Spike-specific CD8+ and CD4+ T cell responses reportedly showed substantial breadth after vaccination. Participants in the vaccine arm had higher spike-specific TCR breadth; placebo recipients had lower. Vaccinated and placebo-treated recipients had similar non-spike TCR breadth.

Note on this clone: Its target is not known.

The protocol was immunoSEQ multiplex PCR, while the TCRdb copy is restricted to in-frame clones and leaves out a portion. This table holds roughly 380,000 clones, under 95% found once. This material consisted of peripheral blood, taken after recovery from COVID-19. The origin of this receptor is a human donor who had recovered from COVID-19.

Here the CDR3 DNA reads TGTGCCAGCAGCCTTGAAGCGGGGGACACAGATACGCAGTATTTT. Its translation: CASSLEAGDTDTQYF. The chain recombines TRBV6-6 with TRBJ2-3, with 8 bases that match TRBD2. CDR3 size: 15 residues. V was clipped by 6 bases and J by 2 bases; unmatched bases: 7. The germline V gene encodes CDR1 MNHNY and CDR2 SVGAGI (reference sequence).